Shown below are 23 T cell receptor beta chains from a single sample sequenced in a study of breast tumors, draining lymph nodes, adjacent tissues (dated by TCRdb to 2016 to 2017). The axillary draining lymph nodes of breast cancer patients were the source of the lymph node samples. Preparation of the library involved multiplex PCR. TCRdb shows the sequencer as Illumina HiSeq 2000. TCRdb handled the public reads itself, with Q25 trimming in fastp and clone calling in MiXCR, and kept productive beta chains. Merged by CDR3 protein, the rows form single entries marked with the most common genes and DNA. The sample table shows fewer than 250,000 distinct CDR3 sequences, and about a third are seen once. Roughly 1.3% of the sample belongs to the ten largest clones. Source material: axillary lymph node tissue. These receptors were taken from a female donor with breast cancer. Some clones in this sample may be carry-over from other donors' samples.

This clonotype was seen at least ten times. The V call is TRBV30, the J call TRBJ1-5, with D unresolved. The CDR3 totals 13 residues. The ends were cut back, 2 bases at V and 7 bases at J, with 12 bases in the middle. Germline V CDR1 and CDR2: GTSNPN, SVGIG (reference sequence). CDR3 protein: CAWSPTMGQPQHF. For the CDR3, the DNA is TGTGCCTGGAGTCCTACAATGGGACAGCCCCAGCATTTT.

This clonotype was observed at least ten times. This chain joins TRBV5-1 and TRBJ2-7; D may correspond to TRBD1 or TRBD2 (5 bases each). Germline CDR1 and CDR2: SGHRS and YFSETQ. CDR3 size: 15 residues. V shed 5 bases and J shed 3 bases, with 18 bases lying between them. CDR3 in DNA: TGCGCCAGCAGTGCTGACAGAGGGTACTTCTACGAGCAGTACTTC. It yields the protein CASSADRGYFYEQYF. Filled out from reference TRBV5-1 and TRBJ2-7, the complete variable domain reads KAGVTQTPRYLIKTRGQQVTLSCSPISGHRSVSWYQQTPGQGLQFLFEYFSETQRNKGNFPGRFSGRQFSNSRSEMNVSTLELGDSALYLCASSADRGYFYEQYFGPGTRLTVT.

This clonotype was recorded many times. V and J are TRBV4-1 and TRBJ2-2; D perhaps matches TRBD2 (5 bases). Trimming removed 0 bases at V and 0 bases at J, with 14 bases between. This CDR3 is built from 18 residues. Germline V gene sequence: CDR1 MGHRA, CDR2 YSYEKL. In DNA form, the CDR3 reads TGCGCCAGCAGCCAAGATTGGGGAGCCGCCTCGAACACCGGGGAGCTGTTTTTT. Its protein product is CASSQDWGAASNTGELFF.

The rearrangement uses TRBV5-4 and TRBJ2-1, with 10 bases aligning to TRBD2. Germline V lookup: CDR1 SGHNT, CDR2 YYREEE (reference sequence). Losses at the gene ends were 3 bases for V and 12 bases for J; bases not matched to a gene: 9. CDR3 length equals 14 residues. The CDR3 DNA is TGTGCCAGCAGCTACCGACTAGCGGGTCCTGGGCAGTTCTTC. Encoded protein: CASSYRLAGPGQFF.

DNA of the CDR3: TGTGCCAGCAGCCACTCTAGCGGGAGGGCCAACGACGAGCAGTTCTTC. Its protein is CASSHSSGRANDEQFF. The V gene is TRBV7-9, the J gene TRBJ2-1; the match to TRBD2 covers 12 bases. The junction had 12 bases not matched to a gene; V was cut back by 5 bases and J by 10 bases. The CDR3 loop spans 16 amino acids. CDR1 and CDR2 (germline): SEHNR, FQNEAQ (reference sequence).

A few counts support this clonotype. In DNA form, the CDR3 reads TGTGCCAGCAGCGTAGGGGTGAGGAACACTGAAGCTTTCTTT. This codes for CASSVGVRNTEAFF. The rearrangement joins TRBV9 to TRBJ1-1, with no clear D. The V and J ends lost 0 bases and 1 base respectively, with 7 bases between them. CDR1 and CDR2 (germline): SGDLS, YYNGEE. CDR3 length equals 14 residues. The full variable domain, its missing parts supplied by reference TRBV9 and TRBJ1-1, is DSGVTQTPKHLITATGQRVTLRCSPRSGDLSVYWYQQSLDQGLQFLIQYYNGEERAKGNILERFSAQQFPDLHSELNLSSLELGDSALYFCASSVGVRNTEAFFGQGTRLTVV.

In this sample, this clonotype turned up many times. V usage is TRBV7-9 and J usage is TRBJ1-6; no definite D call. This CDR3 is 10 amino acids long. Germline CDR1 reads SEHNR; CDR2 reads FQNEAQ (reference sequence). Trimming took 5 bases from V and 9 from J, leaving 2 bases between them. The CDR3 coding sequence is TGTGCCAGCAGCAGTTCACCCCTCCACTTT. Its protein is CASSSSPLHF. Complete variable domain (other parts from reference TRBV7-9 and TRBJ1-6): DTGVSQNPRHKITKRGQNVTFRCDPISEHNRLYWYRQTLGQGPEFLTYFQNEAQLEKSRLLSDRFSAERPKGSFSTLEIQRTEQGDSAMYLCASSSSPLHFGNGTRLTVT.

This clonotype was seen ten or more times. The V and J genes are TRBV7-9 and TRBJ2-1; 15 positions agree with TRBD2. CDR1 is SEHNR and CDR2 is FQNEAQ in the germline V gene (reference sequence). The J segment lost 3 bases and the V segment lost 4 bases, leaving 1 base of the junction unmatched. There are 16 residues in the CDR3. The CDR3 here is CASSWGLAGGYNEQFF. CDR3 DNA sequence: TGTGCCAGCAGCTGGGGACTAGCGGGAGGCTACAATGAGCAGTTCTTC.

This clonotype has a count of ten or more. The V call is TRBV20-1, the J call TRBJ2-7; TRBD1 matches 8 bases. With V trimmed by 5 bases and J by 8 bases, 14 bases remained unmatched. The CDR3 loop spans 14 amino acids. Germline values: CDR1 DFQATT, CDR2 SNEGSKA (reference sequence). CDR3 sequence: CSAWGFGDRPQQYF. The CDR3 DNA is TGCAGTGCTTGGGGATTTGGGGACAGGCCACAGCAGTACTTC.

Ten or more counts support this clonotype. The J gene is TRBJ2-1, the V gene TRBV24-1, with 14 bases that match TRBD2. V shed 4 bases, J shed 7 bases, and the junction held 5 bases outside the gene matches. This CDR3 is built from 16 residues. Germline V CDR1 and CDR2: KGHDR, SFDVKD. CDR3 in amino acids: CATSEPGLAGGNEQFF. CDR3 sequence (DNA): TGTGCCACCAGTGAGCCTGGACTAGCGGGAGGAAATGAGCAGTTCTTC.

The chain is built from TRBV3-1 and TRBJ2-1; 7 bases agree with TRBD2. CDR3 length: 17 amino acids. Germline CDR1 and CDR2: LGHDT and YNNKEL (reference sequence). The V and J ends lost 3 bases and 0 bases, in that order; junction bases with no gene match: 8. CDR3 region: CASSHFGASGSYNEQFF. CDR3 nucleotide sequence: TGTGCCAGCAGCCATTTTGGGGCTAGCGGCTCCTACAATGAGCAGTTCTTC.

The chain carries TRBV6-6 and TRBJ2-7; 8 positions match TRBD1. V lost 5 bases to trimming and J lost 5 bases; unmatched junction nucleotides: 11. The CDR3 is 15 residues long. Germline lookup yields CDR1 MNHNY and CDR2 SVGAGI (reference sequence). The DNA for the CDR3 is TGTGCCAGCAGTCACGCCGGACAGGGTCTCCACGAGCAGTACTTC. Translation: CASSHAGQGLHEQYF.

This clonotype occurred many times. The rearrangement links TRBV12-3 or TRBV12-4 to TRBJ1-2; a weak D match, TRBD1 (5 bases). The V gene lost 8 bases and the J gene lost 0 bases, with 13 bases spanning the gap. The CDR3 spans 14 residues. CDR3 bases: TGTGCCAGCCGCTTGGGGGGGGCTAACTATGGCTACACCTTC. This gives the protein CASRLGGANYGYTF.

The chain joins TRBV2 to TRBJ2-7; 9 bases line up with TRBD1. Germline V CDR1 and CDR2: SNHLY, FYNNEI. This CDR3 comprises 13 residues. After removal of 6 bases from V and 8 bases from J, the junction contained 8 bases not matched to a gene. The CDR3 protein is CASSRTGVNQQYF. CDR3 bases: TGTGCCAGCAGCAGGACAGGGGTGAATCAGCAGTACTTC.

This clonotype was seen at least ten times. This chain joins TRBV25-1 and TRBJ2-2; TRBD2 is a possible D gene (6 bases). V was clipped by 6 bases and J by 4 bases, with 15 bases between them. Germline V lookup: CDR1 MGHDK, CDR2 SYGVNS. This CDR3 region has 15 residues. The CDR3 loop reads CASREEGRGTGELFF. The CDR3 DNA reads TGTGCCAGCAGGGAGGAGGGCCGGGGCACCGGGGAGCTGTTTTTT.

This clonotype was seen at least ten times. The chain carries TRBV20-1 and TRBJ2-3; a possible D gene is TRBD1 (5 bases). V shed 3 bases and J shed 6 bases, with 22 bases lying between them. CDR1 is DFQATT, CDR2 SNEGSKA, per germline (reference sequence). The CDR3 has 16 residues. CDR3 amino acids: CSASSFNQGLWDTQYF. Written as DNA, the CDR3 is TGCAGTGCTAGCAGCTTTAACCAGGGCCTCTGGGATACGCAGTATTTT.

This clonotype was seen repeatedly, ten times or more. V usage is TRBV12-5 and J usage is TRBJ1-2; maybe TRBD1 (6 bases). The CDR3 has 13 residues. The V gene lost 1 base and the J gene lost 4 bases, with 7 bases spanning the gap. Per the germline V gene, CDR1 is LGHNT and CDR2 is FRNRAP. The CDR3 region is CASGLGTVYGYTF. CDR3 coding DNA: TGTGCTAGTGGTTTGGGGACAGTCTATGGCTACACCTTC.

The V call is TRBV2, the J call TRBJ2-5, with 10 bases matching TRBD1. V lost 6 bases, J lost 2 bases, and 0 bases stayed unmatched. This CDR3 is built from 13 residues. In germline, CDR1 is SNHLY, CDR2 FYNNEI. The CDR3 loop is CASRDRGQETQYF. In nucleotides, the CDR3 is TGTGCCAGCAGGGACAGGGGGCAAGAGACCCAGTACTTC.

This clonotype has a count of ten or more. The chain combines TRBV12-3 or TRBV12-4 with TRBJ2-7; D possibly uses TRBD1 or TRBD2 (5 bases each). The CDR3 sequence is 15 residues long. Trimming removed 1 base at V and 0 bases at J, with 10 bases between. The CDR3 sequence: CASSLVGDGSYEQYF. The CDR3 coding sequence is TGTGCCAGCAGTTTAGTAGGGGACGGCTCCTACGAGCAGTACTTC.

This clonotype was counted many times. The chain combines TRBV7-3 with TRBJ2-3; possibly TRBD1 for D (5 bases). Trimming shortened V by 8 bases and J by 8 bases, and 14 bases separated the two germline ends. The V gene's germline CDR1 is SGHTA and CDR2 FQGTGA. The length of the CDR3 is 12 residues. The CDR3 loop reads CASSGSALTQYF. The CDR3, as DNA: TGTGCCAGCTCAGGGTCGGCCCTTACGCAGTATTTT.

The CDR3 DNA reads as TGTGCCAGCAGCACCTCGCGGACTAGCGGGAGCACAGATACGCAGTATTTT. Its protein is CASSTSRTSGSTDTQYF. This sequence joins TRBV9 and TRBJ2-3, with TRBD2 identical over 11 bases. This CDR3 region has 17 residues. Trimming cost V 4 bases and J 0 bases; bases outside gene matches: 7. The V gene's germline CDR1 is SGDLS and CDR2 YYNGEE.

This clonotype was observed many times. The chain links TRBV4-1 to TRBJ2-1, with 7 nucleotides matching TRBD2. The CDR3 has 15 residues. Germline CDR1 reads MGHRA; CDR2 reads YSYEKL. V dropped 3 bases and J dropped 4; count of bases not matched to a gene: 6. The CDR3 DNA sequence: TGCGCCAGCAGCCACCCTACTAGCGAATACAATGAGCAGTTCTTC. It encodes CASSHPTSEYNEQFF.

This clonotype was counted many times. V and J are TRBV5-6 and TRBJ2-3, with 7 bases that match TRBD1. CDR1 and CDR2 (germline): SGHDT, YYEEEE. V was clipped by 2 bases and J by 6 bases; unmatched bases: 3. This CDR3 region has 13 residues. The CDR3 nucleotides are TGTGCCAGCAGCTTTACAGGGGTGGATACGCAGTATTTT. This gives the protein CASSFTGVDTQYF.